The 12 T cell receptor beta chains below come from one sample, sequenced in a study of identical twins (dated by TCRdb to the mid-2010s). Library prep was done by 5' RACE. Reads for this sample came from an Illumina HiSeq 2000. TCRdb reran the public reads through fastp at Q25 and MiXCR, keeping productive beta chains. A single entry per CDR3 protein holds the most common genes and DNA from its merged rows. The sample includes over 250,000 distinct CDR3 sequences, with 7.5% to 9.5% observed a single time. The ten most abundant clones make up around 7.1% of the sample. The sample was also reused in another study, on yellow fever vaccine responses in identical twins.

The sequenced sample consisted of CD8+ T cells sorted from blood. The receptor set was obtained from a woman younger than 30 in good health.

The chain combines TRBV7-9 with TRBJ2-2; maybe TRBD1 (5 bases). V lost 3 bases and J lost 5, with 13 bases in between. The CDR3 has 15 residues. Germline values: CDR1 SEHNR, CDR2 FQNEAQ (reference sequence). This CDR3 is CASSFFQGGTGELFF. The DNA of the CDR3 is TGTGCCAGCAGCTTCTTCCAGGGCGGTACCGGGGAGCTGTTTTTT.

This clonotype was seen at least ten times. The chain carries TRBV4-1 and TRBJ2-1; 8 bases are a match to TRBD2. J lost 2 bases, V lost 0 bases, and 15 bases had no gene match. CDR1 is MGHRA, CDR2 YSYEKL, per germline. The CDR3 contains 20 residues. The chain's CDR3 is CASSQEDRATLAGTYNEQFF. As DNA, the CDR3 is TGCGCCAGCAGCCAAGAGGACAGAGCCACATTAGCGGGAACCTACAATGAGCAGTTCTTC.

This clonotype was observed a handful of times. The chain recombines TRBV10-1 with TRBJ2-1, with D possibly being TRBD2 (6 bases). CDR1 is WNHNN, CDR2 SYGVQD, per germline (reference sequence). V was trimmed by 2 bases and J by 8 bases, leaving 16 bases between them. This CDR3 is 15 amino acids long. The DNA for the CDR3 is TGCGCCAGCAGTGAGGGGGCGACGTGGGGGGATGAGCAGTTCTTC. Translation: CASSEGATWGDEQFF.

This clonotype was observed many times. The chain employs TRBV12-3 or TRBV12-4 and TRBJ2-7; D unclear. CDR3 length: 12 residues. Trimming took 3 bases from V and 3 from J, leaving 6 bases between them. The CDR3 here is CASSFGFYEQYF. CDR3 coding DNA: TGTGCCAGCAGTTTCGGGTTCTACGAGCAGTACTTC.

This clonotype was found many times. CDR3 in amino acids: CSGTGYYEQYF. CDR3 nucleotides: TGCAGCGGGACGGGTTACTACGAGCAGTACTTC. This sequence joins TRBV29-1 and TRBJ2-7; D is uncertain. V was pared by 7 bases and J by 3 bases, with 10 bases between. Per germline, CDR1 SQVTM and CDR2 ANQGSEA. There are 11 residues in the CDR3.

This clonotype has just a few counts. This chain joins TRBV4-3 and TRBJ2-5; no definite D call. From germline, CDR1 is LGHNA and CDR2 YSLEER. V was clipped by 3 bases and J by 5 bases, with 16 bases between them. The CDR3 loop spans 15 amino acids. Here the CDR3 DNA reads TGCGCCAGCAGCCAGAAACAAGGGCCGCACGAGACCCAGTACTTC. This translates into CASSQKQGPHETQYF.

This chain joins TRBV4-1 and TRBJ2-7; 8 nucleotides match TRBD2. Germline V gene data show CDR1 as MGHRA and CDR2 as YSYEKL. With 0 bases clipped from V and 3 bases from J, the junction kept 7 bases outside the gene matches. This CDR3 has 16 residues. The CDR3 coding sequence is TGCGCCAGCAGCCAAGATTTAACTAGCGGCTTCTACGAGCAGTACTTC. Protein: CASSQDLTSGFYEQYF.

The V and J genes are TRBV6-1 and TRBJ2-5; TRBD2 aligns across 8 bases. The CDR3 extends over 19 amino acids. CDR1 and CDR2 from the germline V gene are MNHNS and SASEGT. V gave up 5 bases and J gave up 5 bases; unmatched junction bases: 22. The DNA for the CDR3 is TGTGCCAGCAGTCCTTCGGGCAGTAAGGGCGGGAGGTTGGCGGAGACCCAGTACTTC. Its protein product is CASSPSGSKGGRLAETQYF.

This clonotype was picked up a small number of times. V gene TRBV5-1 combines with J gene TRBJ1-1, with 8 bases identical to TRBD1. Germline lookup yields CDR1 SGHRS and CDR2 YFSETQ. V gave up 4 bases and J gave up 4 bases; unmatched junction bases: 6. The CDR3 covers 14 residues. This chain's CDR3 is CASSHGQGLTEAFF. CDR3 bases: TGCGCCAGCAGCCACGGACAGGGTCTCACTGAAGCTTTCTTT.

At least ten counts were recorded for this clonotype. J is TRBJ1-5 and V is TRBV20-1, with D maybe TRBD1 (5 bases). The CDR3 sequence is 16 residues long. The V end was cut by 4 bases, the J end by 0 bases, with 16 bases between. Germline CDR1 DFQATT, CDR2 SNEGSKA (reference sequence). The CDR3 loop reads CSATAGPNYSNQPQHF. CDR3 in DNA: TGCAGTGCTACGGCAGGGCCTAACTATAGCAATCAGCCCCAGCATTTT.

This clonotype was seen repeatedly, ten times or more. This chain connects TRBV27 to TRBJ2-7, with TRBD2 identical over 10 bases. Per the germline V gene, CDR1 is MNHEY and CDR2 is SMNVEV (reference sequence). Unmatched junction bases numbered 4, after V lost 6 bases and J lost 2 bases. The CDR3 totals 14 residues. As DNA, the CDR3 is TGTGCCAGCAGGACGGGACTAGCGCCCTACGAGCAGTACTTC. This gives the protein CASRTGLAPYEQYF.

The sample holds a few counts of this clonotype. The chain uses TRBV7-2 and TRBJ2-5; D gene ambiguous. The CDR3 spans 16 residues. Per germline, CDR1 SGHTA and CDR2 FQGNSA. V dropped 2 bases and J dropped 2 bases, with 15 bases sitting between them. CDR3 in DNA: TGTGCCAGCAGCTTAACAGAGTTTACCCAGCAAGAGACCCAGTACTTC. It yields the protein CASSLTEFTQQETQYF.